These T cell receptor beta chains were read from a single sample in a study of identical twins. MiXCR, run by TCRdb on the 5' RACE reads, gives a single entry per CDR3 protein. The sample holds 400,000 to 550,000 distinct CDR3 sequences, roughly an eighth seen once. This sample also appeared in a second study, on yellow fever vaccine responses in identical twins.

The sequencing sample was made of CD4+ T cells sorted from blood. These TCRs come from a woman under 30 in good health. Both conserved end residues are part of each CDR3. The D gene is left open where the match is weak. The listing skips clone size in some rows; elsewhere it reads once, few, many or a size class.

v_gene	d_gene	abundance	j_gene	CDR3nt	CDR3aa
TRBV5-1	-	-	TRBJ1-4	TGCGCCAGCAGCTCCCAGGGTTTATATGAAAAACTGTTTTTT	CASSSQGLYEKLFF
TRBV29-1	-	-	TRBJ2-1	TGCAGCGGCAGAGGTCCCTCCTACAATGAGCAGTTCTTC	CSGRGPSYNEQFF
TRBV7-9	-	-	TRBJ2-2	TGTGCCAGCAGCTTTAAGCGGACAGAGGATGCCGGGGAGCTGTTTTTT	CASSFKRTEDAGELFF
TRBV20-1	TRBD2	many	TRBJ2-3	TGCAGTGCTAGGCCGGGACTAGGTTTAAACGAGCAGTATTTT	CSARPGLGLNEQYF
TRBV6-1	-	few	TRBJ2-3	TGTGCCAGCAGCGCACCTACAGGTTGGACAGATACGCAGTATTTT	CASSAPTGWTDTQYF
TRBV5-1	-	-	TRBJ1-6	TGCGCCAGCAGCTCGCGAGCAGGGAATTCACCCCTCCACTTT	CASSSRAGNSPLHF
TRBV15	-	few	TRBJ1-5	TGTGCCACCAGCGGAGGGACAAAGAATCAGCCCCAGCATTTT	CATSGGTKNQPQHF
TRBV20-1	-	few	TRBJ2-5	TGCAGTGCTCCGCAAGAGACCCAGTACTTC	CSAPQETQYF
TRBV4-1	-	few	TRBJ2-7	TGCGCCAGCAGCCAAGCCGGGCAATCCCGTCCCTACGAGCAGTACTTC	CASSQAGQSRPYEQYF
TRBV7-2	-	few	TRBJ2-7	TGTGCCAGCAGCTTATCAGGGATGCGATACGAGCAGTACTTC	CASSLSGMRYEQYF
TRBV9	-	few	TRBJ2-5	TGTGCCAGCAGCGTAGATCTGTACCAAGAGACCCAGTACTTC	CASSVDLYQETQYF
TRBV18	-	many	TRBJ2-3	TGTGCCAGCAGCCCGCCGGGAAGGGATACGCAGTATTTT	CASSPPGRDTQYF
TRBV12-3/TRBV12-4	TRBD1	-	TRBJ2-3	TGTGCCAGCAGTCGAAAGACAGGGTCAGATACGCAGTATTTT	CASSRKTGSDTQYF
TRBV6-6	-	many	TRBJ1-5	TGTGCCAGCAGTTACGAGGGGGTCCAGCCCCAGCATTTT	CASSYEGVQPQHF
TRBV9	TRBD2	-	TRBJ2-1	TGTGCCAGCAGCTCAAGAGGGACTAGCGGGACCATTAATAAAAGGGATGAGCAGTTCTTC	CASSSRGTSGTINKRDEQFF
TRBV7-8	TRBD1	few	TRBJ2-2	TGTGCCAGCAGCTCCCGCCCCTCGGGACAGGGGGCAATCGGGGAGCTGTTTTTT	CASSSRPSGQGAIGELFF
TRBV24-1	TRBD2	many	TRBJ2-7	TGTGCCACCAGTGACCATGCGGGGGGCCGCTACGAGCAGTACTTC	CATSDHAGGRYEQYF
TRBV3-1	-	many	TRBJ2-2	TGTGCCAGCAGCCAAGTCGTCGGCACCGGGGAGCTGTTTTTT	CASSQVVGTGELFF
TRBV6-1	TRBD2	many	TRBJ2-2	TGTGCCAGCAGCCTCGGACTAGCGGGAGTGACCGGGGAGCTGTTTTTT	CASSLGLAGVTGELFF
TRBV5-1	TRBD1	-	TRBJ1-1	TGCGCCAGCAGCTCGGGACAGGCCGGGGCTGAAGCTTTCTTT	CASSSGQAGAEAFF
TRBV5-1	TRBD2	few	TRBJ2-7	TGCGCCAGCACTAGCGGGGGGACCCGCTTCTACGAGCAGTACTTC	CASTSGGTRFYEQYF
TRBV12-3/TRBV12-4	-	many	TRBJ2-2	TGTGCCAGCGGCCGCGCGAACACCGGGGAGCTGTTTTTT	CASGRANTGELFF
TRBV29-1	TRBD1	many	TRBJ2-7	TGCAGCGTCGCCGACGGTATCGGGACAGGGGTTGGCGAGCAGTACTTC	CSVADGIGTGVGEQYF